This T cell receptor (beta chain) was captured in a study of post-analysis software for immune sequencing data. The study, taken as a whole, reports: Patients showed TRBV5-6, TRBV5-1 and TRBV20-1 among roughly 5 TRBV segments more frequent than in controls. Batch-matched samples strongly co-clustered by F measure. Versus controls, multiple sclerosis patients showed significantly lower diversity (normalized Chao1).

Unique molecular identifiers were carried by the TCR beta cDNA libraries. Using its own MiXCR run on the PCR reads, TCRdb lists one record per CDR3 protein. The sample lists 650,000 to 850,000 distinct CDR3 sequences, roughly 46% occurring once. A few counts support this clonotype. What it recognizes is unknown. This CDR3 has 19 residues. Germline assignment: CDR1 SGHTA and CDR2 FQGNSA. The germline V and J ends were trimmed by 3 bases and 2 bases, with 24 bases remaining between them. The clonotype comes from a girl under 18 with multiple sclerosis. The sequencing input was blood. The V and J genes are TRBV7-2 and TRBJ2-3, with D maybe TRBD1 (5 bases). CDR3 residues: CASSFIAAGIDRITDTQYF. In nucleotides, the CDR3 is TGTGCCAGCAGCTTTATCGCGGCAGGGATAGATCGGATCACAGATACGCAGTATTTT.